The following is a T cell receptor beta chain sequence with its context. The time point was: newly diagnosed GD, antithyroid drugs for less than 3 months. There was RNA extracted from PBMCs, and the TCR library was made from it. The record originates from a study of regulatory T cells in long-lasting Graves disease. Study details: Antithyroid drug intake by newly diagnosed Graves' patients had lasted under 3 months.

The CDR3 length is 13 residues. V trimming: 6 bases; J trimming: 3 bases; junction bases outside the gene matches: 5. From germline, CDR1 is MDHEN and CDR2 SYDVKM. Construction of TCR beta libraries relied on iRepertoire HTBI primers and on Arm-PCR targeting CDR3 regions. TCRdb redid the calling of the multiplex PCR reads with MiXCR, one entry per CDR3 protein. The sample includes hundreds of thousands of distinct CDR3 sequences, roughly 15% of them seen just once. These data also featured in a second study, about T cells in Graves' hyperthyroidism and ophthalmopathy.

The V call is TRBV28, the J call TRBJ2-7; 7 bases are shared with TRBD1. Sequenced material: peripheral blood mononuclear cells (PBMCs), taken at new diagnosis, from a patient treated with antithyroid drugs. The sequence came from a woman aged 30 to 39 with Graves disease. The CDR3 DNA reads as TGTGCCAGCAGCCCGGGACAGAACTACGAGCAGTACTTC. Its protein is CASSPGQNYEQYF.